This T cell receptor (beta chain) emerged from a study of T cells in Graves' hyperthyroidism and ophthalmopathy. The CDR3 has 18 amino acids. V was clipped by 4 bases and J by 3 bases; unmatched bases: 18. Germline loops: CDR1 SGHDN, CDR2 FVKESK. This clonotype was detected many times. Using RNA transcripts as the source, TCR beta CDR3 regions were amplified. Using the HTBI primer set, a first-round RT-PCR was run on the TCR CDR3. TCRdb recomputed calls from the multiplex PCR reads with MiXCR, one row per CDR3 protein. Among fewer than 650,000 distinct CDR3 sequences listed, around 14% were seen once. V is TRBV14 and J is TRBJ2-7; the match to TRBD1 covers 7 bases. The origin of this receptor is a woman aged 25 to 45 with Graves' hyperthyroidism that later progressed to Graves' ophthalmopathy. The source material was blood. CDR3 in amino acids: CASSPRRTGTDRFYEQYF. The CDR3, as DNA: TGTGCCAGCAGCCCGAGGAGAACCGGGACAGATAGATTCTACGAGCAGTACTTC.